A single sample is the source of the 13 T cell receptor beta chains below, sequenced in a study of T-cell reconstitution after alpha-beta-depleted transplantation in children. Library preparation (for TCRbeta) was performed with unique molecular identifiers. TCRdb ran MiXCR on the PCR reads and lists one entry per CDR3 protein. The repertoire has 45,000 to 55,000 distinct CDR3 sequences, around 8.8% of them found once; the top ten carry roughly a quarter. The starting material was PBMCs, mostly from graft donor cells, obtained 60 days after TCRalphabeta/CD19-depleted stem cell transplant. Every receptor here comes from a male patient under 10 years old who had a stem cell transplant for chronic granulomatous disease, so the T cells may come from the graft donor.

This clonotype appeared many times. Here the CDR3 reads CSARVGPAGELFF. The CDR3 bases are TGCAGTGCTAGAGTCGGCCCGGCCGGGGAGCTGTTTTTT. The chain employs TRBV20-1 and TRBJ2-2, with D unresolved. The V gene lost 1 base and the J gene lost 6 bases, with 9 bases spanning the gap. The CDR3 has 13 amino acids. The germline CDR1 and CDR2 sequences are DFQATT and SNEGSKA (reference sequence).

Concerning this clonotype: This sequence may be a read error, since a much larger clone differs from it by one base. V usage is TRBV5-1 and J usage is TRBJ2-3, with 7 positions matching TRBD1. The CDR3 loop spans 15 amino acids. Germline trimming cut 0 bases from V and 5 bases from J; bases unmatched to any gene: 6. Germline CDR1 is SGHRS and CDR2 is YFSETQ. In DNA, the CDR3 is TGCGCCAGCAGCTTGGGGGGACAGCGCATAGATACGCAGTATTTT. It encodes CASSLGGQRIDTQYF. The variable domain in full, completed from reference TRBV5-1 and TRBJ2-3, reads KAGVTQTPRYLIKTRGQQVTLSCSPISGHRSVSWYQQTPGQGLQFLFEYFSETQRNKGNFPGRFSGRQFSNSRSEMNVSTLELGDSALYLCASSLGGQRIDTQYFGPGTRLTVL.

This clonotype has ten or more counts. The CDR3 protein is CASSSLTGEQFF. The CDR3 DNA is TGTGCCAGCAGCTCCCTCACTGGAGAGCAGTTCTTC. V usage is TRBV7-6 and J usage is TRBJ2-1, with D uncertain. Germline CDR1 reads SGHVS; CDR2 reads FNYEAQ. The CDR3 has 12 residues. The V and J ends lost 4 bases and 10 bases respectively, with 11 bases between them.

V and J are TRBV7-3 and TRBJ2-1; 9 bases are a match to TRBD2. Per germline, CDR1 SGHTA and CDR2 FQGTGA. This CDR3 region has 15 residues. V was pared by 2 bases and J by 13 bases, with 12 bases of the junction left unmatched. The CDR3 protein is CASSLEASGIHFQFF. The CDR3 bases are TGTGCCAGCAGCTTAGAGGCTAGCGGGATACATTTCCAGTTCTTC.

This clonotype was observed a few times. The chain links TRBV9 to TRBJ2-7, with D uncertain. V lost 0 bases to trimming and J lost 4 bases, with 11 bases between them. Per the germline V gene, CDR1 is SGDLS and CDR2 is YYNGEE. The CDR3 length is 14 residues. The CDR3 here is CASSVDPDPYEQYF. CDR3 in DNA: TGTGCCAGCAGCGTAGATCCGGATCCTTACGAGCAGTACTTC.

This clonotype was counted many times. The rearrangement links TRBV28 to TRBJ2-1; D not resolved. Trimming removed 2 bases from V and 0 bases from J, with 8 bases in between. The CDR3 is 15 residues long. Germline loops: CDR1 MDHEN, CDR2 SYDVKM. The CDR3 spells CASSLLHSSYNEQFF. DNA for the CDR3: TGTGCCAGCAGTTTACTACACAGCTCCTACAATGAGCAGTTCTTC.

This clonotype was counted at least ten times. The chain uses TRBV20-1 and TRBJ1-6; no definite D call. V was clipped by 1 base and J by 8 bases, with 18 bases between them. This CDR3 spans 16 amino acids. Germline values: CDR1 DFQATT, CDR2 SNEGSKA (reference sequence). The CDR3 coding sequence is TGCAGTGCTAGAGTAATCGAGGAGTTAATCTATTCACCCCTCCACTTT. Encoded protein: CSARVIEELIYSPLHF.

This clonotype appeared many times. An end of the junction differs from the germline gene, which may be a read error. The rearrangement links TRBV16 to TRBJ1-2; tentative D call: TRBD1 (6 bases). The CDR3 totals 13 residues. The germline V gene encodes CDR1 KGHSY and CDR2 FQNENV. In DNA form, the CDR3 reads TGTGCCAGCAGCCAATTGAGTATCGGGGACATGTTCTTC. Translated, it gives CASSQLSIGDMFF.

Many counts were recorded for this clonotype. The chain is built from TRBV3-1 and TRBJ2-7; D remains ambiguous. This CDR3 spans 12 amino acids. Germline lookup yields CDR1 LGHDT and CDR2 YNNKEL (reference sequence). V was shortened by 0 bases and J by 7 bases, with 7 bases between the two germline ends. The CDR3 coding sequence is TGTGCCAGCAGCCAAGATCTAGGGGAGCAGTACTTC. It codes for CASSQDLGEQYF.

The sample holds many counts of this clonotype. This rearrangement joins TRBV12-3 or TRBV12-4 to TRBJ1-6; 9 positions agree with TRBD1. V shed 5 bases and J 10 bases; nucleotides not matched to a gene: 6. The CDR3 runs to 14 residues. The CDR3 coding sequence is TGTGCCAGCAGTACAGGGGGCTCGGGGTCACCCCTCCACTTT. It is translated as CASSTGGSGSPLHF.

This clonotype has a count of ten or more. This sequence joins TRBV28 and TRBJ2-1; 7 nucleotides line up with TRBD2. The trim removed 5 bases at V and 0 bases at J, leaving 4 bases unmatched. This CDR3 has 15 residues. Germline V gene data show CDR1 as MDHEN and CDR2 as SYDVKM. CDR3 sequence reads: CASSRGLSSYNEQFF. CDR3 coding DNA: TGTGCCAGCAGTCGGGGACTAAGCTCCTACAATGAGCAGTTCTTC.

This clonotype was observed many times. The V call is TRBV28, the J call TRBJ1-2; tentative D call: TRBD1 (6 bases). This CDR3 contains 14 residues. Trimming removed 7 bases from V and 2 bases from J, with 14 bases in between. Per the germline V gene, CDR1 is MDHEN and CDR2 is SYDVKM. This CDR3 reads CASKRGGANYGYTF. CDR3 coding DNA: TGTGCCAGCAAACGGGGGGGGGCGAACTATGGCTACACCTTC.

This clonotype is medium-sized. One end of the junction varies from germline; a read error may be responsible. The CDR3 coding sequence is TGCGCCAGCAGCTTGGGCGGGGAGCAGTACTTC. It yields the protein CASSLGGEQYF. V gene TRBV12-3 or TRBV12-4 combines with J gene TRBJ2-7; maybe TRBD2 (5 bases). This CDR3 contains 11 residues.